This entry describes one T cell receptor beta chain. Its antigen remains undetermined. Base qualities are not recorded, but no much larger clone differs from it by a single base. TCR CDR3 regions were amplified from genomic DNA by multiplex PCR using the deep immunoSEQ assay. Genomic DNA extracted from each cell subset was distributed evenly over all wells of several immunoSEQ 96-well plates, and each plate served as one replicate. Each replicate PCR for unsorted PBMC received about 310 ng genomic DNA, equal to 30,000 to 35,000 T cell genomes. Genomic DNA from unsorted PBMC was sequenced over ten immunoSEQ deep assay plates. Purified libraries were measured with a Qubit 3.0 fluorometer, size-checked on a Bioanalyzer 2100, and measured again with the KAPA Library Quantification kit. A separate single-read 150-cycle Illumina NextSeq 550 flow cell was used to sequence each immunoSEQ 96-well plate. The original methods were these. The immunoSEQ output contained only junctional sequences without quality scores, so filtering could not match that applied to full-length reads. Sequences were annotated with PyIR, a Python wrapper for IgBLAST v1.9, using IMGT germline references to assign V/J genes and CDR3. Reads with weak V/J assignments (E-value above 1e-6), missing CDR3, stop codons, out-of-frame junctions, or ambiguous translated residues were removed. V3J clonotypes were defined as sequences sharing an identical inferred V gene, J gene, and CDR3 amino acid sequence. Percentage overlap between repertoires was calculated by dividing the number of shared unique clonotypes by the size of the smaller repertoire. Three approaches were used to assess repertoire richness: RTK rarefaction, the Chao1 estimator, and Recon v2.1 estimates of unobserved clonotypes. Not all clones reach the TCRdb copy of this immuneACCESS table, which keeps in-frame sequences only. Checked studies attribute under half of the gap to unresolved V genes and leave the rest unexplained. The DNA was the basis for D and trimming; V, J and clone size are from that table. For this sample there are 550,000 to 600,000 clones; around 77% appear just once. Around 12% of the sample goes to the ten largest clones.

The entry originates in a study of shared clonotypes between healthy human individuals (TCRdb year 2020). About the full investigation: The cohort comprised a couple of women and three men aged 18 to 49 years. To estimate repertoire size and how much clonotype sharing occurs between individuals, the study deeply sequenced the blood TCR repertoires of about 5 healthy adults. Libraries were prepared and TCR repertoires were sequenced by different laboratories using diverse techniques, in order to increase sequencing depth and limit assay-specific biases. Per donor, leukapheresis produced somewhere between about 0.94 and 9.5 billion PBMCs. Overall study outcomes, separate from this receptor: Sampling was limited to blood, and TCR repertoires in tissue likely differ from TCR repertoires in blood. The small number of donors limited the genetic and exposure-history diversity represented. Pairwise subsampling led to the expectation that sequencing depth would affect the degree of clonotype sharing among donors.

The donors were healthy, HIV-negative adults with no recently reported acute infections or vaccinations. Every donor was a Caucasian adult residing in Nashville, Tennessee, USA. In the unsorted samples, approximately 82 million PBMCs were counted, and genomic DNA was extracted using the QIAamp DNA Blood Mini kit. Blood was obtained by leukapheresis, after which PBMCs were separated by Ficoll-Histopaque density gradient centrifugation and cryopreserved in liquid nitrogen vapor phase. Inclusive of the bounding cysteine and phenylalanine, the CDR3 is 13 residues long. Solely the CDR3 DNA is kept, with 39 bases framed from the first base. Reading the germline V gene (reference sequence) gives CDR1 GTSNPN and CDR2 SVGIG. Germline trimming: 2 bases from V, 7 bases from J; junction bases outside gene matches: 4.

Recombination connected TRBV30 to TRBJ1-5, with TRBD1 matching 8 junction bases. This TCR came from a woman aged 40 to 50 in good health. Some clones in this sample may be carry-over from other donors' samples. Sequencing was done on a sample of PBMCs. This receptor has the CDR3 CAWSSGGPQPQHF. The DNA sequence is TGTGCCTGGAGTTCAGGGGGCCCGCAGCCCCAGCATTTT.